This T cell receptor beta chain was sequenced in a study of cytomegalovirus exposure and HLA in healthy donors. The V gene lost 0 bases and the J gene lost 6 bases, with 12 bases spanning the gap. CDR1 and CDR2 from the germline V gene are MNHEY and SMNVEV (reference sequence). This CDR3 has 14 residues. Sequencing was performed with immunoSEQ multiplex PCR; in TCRdb, only in-frame clones are kept and a portion is missing. The table has about 120,000 clones, roughly nine tenths seen once. V gene TRBV27 combines with J gene TRBJ2-7, with a tentative D call TRBD1 (6 bases). The specimen was PBMCs. The receptor's source is a woman in her late teens or twenties in good health and CMV-seronegative. Here the CDR3 DNA reads TGTGCCAGCAGTTTATCTCAGGGGTTGGGCGAGCAGTACTTC. It codes for CASSLSQGLGEQYF.